Listed below are T cell receptor beta chains from one sample, sequenced in a study of identical twins. TCRdb redid the calling of the 5' RACE reads with MiXCR, one entry per CDR3 protein. The sample carries 550,000 to 700,000 distinct CDR3 sequences, 9% to 10% recorded once. A further study also used this sample, focusing on yellow fever vaccine responses in identical twins.

The specimen was PBMCs. These receptors all stem from a woman between 18 and 29 years old in good health. Both conserved end residues are part of each CDR3. Fields, in order: D gene, J gene, clone size, V gene, CDR3 protein, CDR3 DNA. The D gene is left open where the match is weak. Some rows have no size entry. The others give once, few or many, or a class for an expanded clone.

D gene: NA; J gene: TRBJ2-3; clone size: NA; V gene: TRBV10-2; CDR3 protein: CASSDLGSTDTQYF; CDR3 DNA: TGCGCCAGCAGTGATCTGGGTAGCACAGATACGCAGTATTTT
D gene: NA; J gene: TRBJ2-7; clone size: NA; V gene: TRBV12-3/TRBV12-4; CDR3 protein: CASALDSYEQYF; CDR3 DNA: TGTGCCAGTGCCCTGGACAGCTACGAGCAGTACTTC
D gene: NA; J gene: TRBJ2-5; clone size: NA; V gene: TRBV9; CDR3 protein: CASSLGPMETQYF; CDR3 DNA: TGTGCCAGCAGCCTCGGGCCGATGGAGACCCAGTACTTC
D gene: NA; J gene: TRBJ2-1; clone size: medium-sized; V gene: TRBV5-1; CDR3 protein: CASSLGDTYNEQFF; CDR3 DNA: TGCGCCAGCAGCTTGGGGGACACCTACAATGAGCAGTTCTTC
D gene: NA; J gene: TRBJ1-1; clone size: few; V gene: TRBV7-2; CDR3 protein: CASSPYRAEAFF; CDR3 DNA: TGTGCCAGCAGTCCATACAGGGCTGAAGCTTTCTTT
D gene: NA; J gene: TRBJ2-1; clone size: many; V gene: TRBV28; CDR3 protein: CASSPTPSSYNEQFF; CDR3 DNA: TGTGCCAGCAGCCCCACTCCAAGCTCCTACAATGAGCAGTTCTTC
D gene: NA; J gene: TRBJ1-5; clone size: few; V gene: TRBV7-8; CDR3 protein: CASSLGPAISGNQPQHF; CDR3 DNA: TGTGCCAGCAGCTTAGGTCCCGCGATCTCTGGGAATCAGCCCCAGCATTTT
D gene: NA; J gene: TRBJ2-7; clone size: NA; V gene: TRBV4-3; CDR3 protein: CASSHDQGSPYEQYF; CDR3 DNA: TGCGCCAGCAGCCACGATCAGGGGTCCCCCTACGAGCAGTACTTC
D gene: TRBD2; J gene: TRBJ2-1; clone size: NA; V gene: TRBV7-2; CDR3 protein: CASSLRLAGGDSYNEQFF; CDR3 DNA: TGTGCCAGCAGCTTAAGGCTAGCGGGAGGGGACTCCTACAATGAGCAGTTCTTC
D gene: NA; J gene: TRBJ2-5; clone size: few; V gene: TRBV4-3; CDR3 protein: CASSQGRAVVETQYF; CDR3 DNA: TGCGCCAGCAGCCAAGGGAGGGCCGTTGTAGAGACCCAGTACTTC
D gene: NA; J gene: TRBJ2-1; clone size: NA; V gene: TRBV19; CDR3 protein: CASSIEPNKLNEQFF; CDR3 DNA: TGTGCCAGTAGTATAGAACCGAACAAGCTCAATGAGCAGTTCTTC
D gene: TRBD2; J gene: TRBJ2-1; clone size: many; V gene: TRBV20-1; CDR3 protein: CSAEGTSGYNEQFF; CDR3 DNA: TGCAGTGCTGAGGGGACTAGCGGGTACAATGAGCAGTTCTTC
D gene: TRBD2; J gene: TRBJ2-3; clone size: few; V gene: TRBV7-2; CDR3 protein: CASSLALTSGGPITDTQYF; CDR3 DNA: TGTGCCAGCAGCTTAGCGCTAACTAGCGGGGGGCCGATCACAGATACGCAGTATTTT
D gene: NA; J gene: TRBJ2-2; clone size: few; V gene: TRBV11-3; CDR3 protein: CASSLGTGVNTGELFF; CDR3 DNA: TGTGCCAGCAGCCTCGGGACTGGAGTGAACACCGGGGAGCTGTTTTTT
D gene: TRBD2; J gene: TRBJ2-7; clone size: few; V gene: TRBV7-6; CDR3 protein: CASSLTAGGGRQYF; CDR3 DNA: TGTGCCAGCAGCTTAACAGCGGGGGGAGGAAGGCAGTACTTC
D gene: NA; J gene: TRBJ1-4; clone size: few; V gene: TRBV5-5; CDR3 protein: CASSFSIGGGEKLFF; CDR3 DNA: TGTGCCAGCAGCTTTTCGATCGGAGGGGGTGAAAAACTGTTTTTT
D gene: NA; J gene: TRBJ2-1; clone size: many; V gene: TRBV7-9; CDR3 protein: CASSPSQGGYNEQFF; CDR3 DNA: TGTGCCAGCAGCCCCTCGCAGGGGGGATACAATGAGCAGTTCTTC